Below, 29 T cell receptor beta chains from the same sample are listed, as sequenced in a study of T-cell memory formation after mild COVID-19. TCRdb fed the 5' RACE reads into MiXCR, producing one record per CDR3 protein. Of tens of thousands of distinct CDR3 sequences in the sample, 28% were seen once. The source material was PBMCs or a T cell subset sorted from them (not recorded which). These receptor sequences come from a man between 18 and 35 years old who had mild COVID-19 (a few samples of this study predate the infection). Cell type and time point are not known.

The V call is TRBV7-2, the J call TRBJ1-2; D is ambiguous. CDR1 is SGHTA and CDR2 is FQGNSA in the germline V gene. With 4 bases removed from V and 4 bases from J, the gap between germline ends came to 16 bases. The CDR3 is 15 amino acids. The CDR3 nucleotides read TGTGCCAGCAGCTCCGAGCTTGTCTGGGTCTATGGCTACACCTTC. Translation: CASSSELVWVYGYTF.

The rearrangement joins TRBV7-9 to TRBJ1-3, with a weak D call TRBD1 (5 bases). Trimming shortened V by 4 bases and J by 7 bases, and 17 bases separated the two germline ends. The CDR3 extends over 15 amino acids. Germline CDR1 is SEHNR and CDR2 is FQNEAQ (reference sequence). The CDR3 is CASSSEAPGHNTIYF. The CDR3 DNA sequence: TGTGCCAGCAGCTCCGAAGCTCCAGGGCACAACACCATATATTTT. The whole variable domain, remainder taken from reference TRBV7-9 and TRBJ1-3, is DTGVSQNPRHKITKRGQNVTFRCDPISEHNRLYWYRQTLGQGPEFLTYFQNEAQLEKSRLLSDRFSAERPKGSFSTLEIQRTEQGDSAMYLCASSSEAPGHNTIYFGEGSWLTVV.

In this sample, this clonotype turned up a few times. This chain uses TRBV5-1 with TRBJ1-2; 12 bases match TRBD1. The CDR3 covers 16 residues. Germline assignment: CDR1 SGHRS and CDR2 YFSETQ. Trimming took 4 bases from V and 6 from J; bases not matched to a gene: 10. The CDR3 nucleotides read TGCGCCAGCAGCCAGACCGGGACAGGGGGCGCGCATGGCTACACCTTC. Its translation is CASSQTGTGGAHGYTF.

This clonotype was detected a few times. This chain joins TRBV30 and TRBJ1-1; the D is unclear. CDR3 size: 14 residues. V lost 3 bases and J 1 base, leaving 12 bases between the germline ends. Looked up from germline, CDR1 is GTSNPN and CDR2 is SVGIG (reference sequence). DNA for the CDR3: TGTGCCTGGAGAAAAGAGAGGTGGAACACTGAAGCTTTCTTT. The encoded protein is CAWRKERWNTEAFF.

The gene calls are TRBV6-5 and TRBJ1-1, with D hard to call. This CDR3 region has 16 residues. The V end lost 0 bases, the J end lost 5 bases, and 16 bases lay between the germline ends. Germline values: CDR1 MNHEY, CDR2 SVGAGI. CDR3 protein: CASSYSVGDYETEAFF. In nucleotides, the CDR3 is TGTGCCAGCAGTTACTCGGTGGGAGATTATGAGACTGAAGCTTTCTTT.

This clonotype was picked up a small number of times. This sequence joins TRBV2 and TRBJ1-1; D possibly corresponds to TRBD1 (5 bases). V lost 8 bases and J 0 bases, leaving 16 bases between the germline ends. The CDR3 runs to 15 residues. Germline V gene lookup returns CDR1 SNHLY and CDR2 FYNNEI. This chain's CDR3 is CASRKRGTLNTEAFF. The CDR3 nucleotides are TGTGCCAGCCGAAAACGGGGGACGTTGAACACTGAAGCTTTCTTT.

This clonotype appeared a few times. The chain combines TRBV7-9 with TRBJ2-3; TRBD2 aligns across 8 bases. CDR1 and CDR2 from the germline V gene are SEHNR and FQNEAQ (reference sequence). V trimming: 7 bases; J trimming: 2 bases; junction bases outside the gene matches: 8. The CDR3 runs 15 residues. In DNA form, the CDR3 reads TGTGCCAGCATCCCCCGGGGGGGAAACACAGATACGCAGTATTTT. Its protein product is CASIPRGGNTDTQYF.

The chain is built from TRBV18 and TRBJ2-5, with 8 bases identical to TRBD2. The length of the CDR3 is 16 residues. CDR1 and CDR2 (germline): KGHSH, LQKENI. The V gene end was trimmed by 2 bases and the J gene end by 2 bases; junction bases not matched to a gene: 7. The CDR3 DNA is TGTGCCAGCTCACCAAGCATTAGCGGGAAGCAAGAGACCCAGTACTTC. This sequence encodes CASSPSISGKQETQYF.

The chain carries TRBV10-3 and TRBJ1-1, with 8 nucleotides matching TRBD1. Per the germline V gene, CDR1 is ENHRY and CDR2 is SYGVKD. J was trimmed by 3 bases and V by 8 bases; bases with no gene match: 8. The CDR3 runs to 14 residues. CDR3 in DNA: TGTGCCATCGCCTCGCCGGACAGGGACACTGAAGCTTTCTTT. The encoded protein is CAIASPDRDTEAFF.

The V and J genes are TRBV3-1 and TRBJ2-1; D gene ambiguous. The CDR3 contains 15 residues. CDR1 is LGHDT, CDR2 YNNKEL, per germline (reference sequence). The V and J ends lost 6 bases and 8 bases respectively, with 20 bases between them. The CDR3 sequence is CASRPTDGTIDEQFF. The CDR3 region has the DNA TGTGCCAGCAGGCCTACCGATGGCACAATTGATGAGCAGTTCTTC.

The chain carries TRBV4-1 and TRBJ2-1; D may be TRBD2 (6 bases). V was shortened by 4 bases and J by 5 bases, with 9 bases between the two germline ends. Germline CDR1 reads MGHRA; CDR2 reads YSYEKL. This CDR3 has 13 residues. CDR3 nucleotide sequence: TGCGCCAGCAGCCCCGGGACTCACAATGAGCAGTTCTTC. Translation gives CASSPGTHNEQFF.

This clonotype was counted between two and nine times. The rearrangement uses TRBV15 and TRBJ1-4, with D possibly being TRBD1 (5 bases). This CDR3 region has 16 residues. V lost 4 bases, J lost 0 bases, and 12 bases lay in between. Per germline, CDR1 LNHNV and CDR2 YYDKDF (reference sequence). CDR3 sequence (DNA): TGTGCCACCAGCACGACAGTGGACGCAACTAATGAAAAACTGTTTTTT. This sequence encodes CATSTTVDATNEKLFF.

The rearrangement joins TRBV11-2 to TRBJ2-5; D might be TRBD2 (6 bases). V lost 1 base, J lost 0 bases, and 9 bases lay in between. CDR1 is SGHAT, CDR2 FQNNGV, per germline. The CDR3 consists of 15 residues. The CDR3 protein is CASSLGRDYQETQYF. In DNA form, the CDR3 reads TGTGCCAGCAGCTTAGGCCGGGACTACCAAGAGACCCAGTACTTC.

This clonotype was seen a few times. The chain has TRBV7-2 and TRBJ2-7; D is possibly TRBD2 (5 bases). Germline assignment: CDR1 SGHTA and CDR2 FQGNSA. The CDR3 extends over 13 amino acids. V gave up 3 bases and J gave up 6 bases, with 12 bases separating them. CDR3 nucleotides: TGTGCCAGCAGCTTTGTGGGAGCCATCGAGCAGTACGTC. Its translation: CASSFVGAIEQYV.

This clonotype was counted only a few times. CDR3 in DNA: TGTGCCACCAGGTCCGAGGGAAAAGAGACCCAGTACTTC. It is translated as CATRSEGKETQYF. The rearrangement uses TRBV24-1 and TRBJ2-5; D may be TRBD2 (5 bases). Germline CDR1 and CDR2: KGHDR and SFDVKD. V was cut by 7 bases and J by 3 bases, with 11 bases left in between. This CDR3 region has 13 residues.

V usage is TRBV20-1 and J usage is TRBJ2-7, with a possible D match to TRBD1 (5 bases). Deletions cut 6 bases from V and 1 base from J, with 10 bases between. Germline V gene data show CDR1 as DFQATT and CDR2 as SNEGSKA (reference sequence). The CDR3 totals 12 residues. The CDR3 DNA follows: TGCAGTGCGGCAGGGCCATCCTACGAGCAGTACGTC. Amino acids: CSAAGPSYEQYV.

The chain is built from TRBV7-9 and TRBJ2-5; TRBD1 might be the D (6 bases). CDR1 is SEHNR and CDR2 is FQNEAQ in the germline V gene (reference sequence). V was cut by 5 bases and J by 5 bases, with 15 bases left in between. This CDR3 spans 14 amino acids. CDR3 in amino acids: CASSPRGTRETQYF. DNA for the CDR3: TGTGCCAGCAGCCCAAGGGGGACCCGCGAGACCCAGTACTTC.

This chain links TRBV19 with TRBJ2-3; maybe TRBD1 (5 bases). The CDR3 consists of 15 residues. The germline V gene encodes CDR1 LNHDA and CDR2 SQIVND (reference sequence). With 1 base removed from V and 2 bases from J, the gap between germline ends came to 10 bases. The CDR3 loop is CASSIGQPVTDTQYF. The CDR3 DNA reads as TGTGCCAGTAGTATAGGACAGCCAGTCACAGATACGCAGTATTTT. The full variable domain, with the rest looked up from reference TRBV19 and TRBJ2-3, is DGGITQSPKYLFRKEGQNVTLSCEQNLNHDAMYWYRQDPGQGLRLIYYSQIVNDFQKGDIAEGYSVSREKKESFPLTVTSAQKNPTAFYLCASSIGQPVTDTQYFGPGTRLTVL.

The chain couples TRBV6-5 to TRBJ1-6; no clear D. Trimming pared 2 bases from V and 7 bases from J, leaving 6 bases between. The V gene's germline CDR1 is MNHEY and CDR2 SVGAGI. The CDR3 is made up of 13 amino acids. The CDR3 here is CASSYRENSPLHF. Written as DNA, the CDR3 is TGTGCCAGCAGTTACCGGGAAAATTCACCCCTCCACTTT.

The V gene is TRBV12-3 or TRBV12-4, the J gene TRBJ1-2; D gene ambiguous. CDR3 size: 13 residues. V dropped 5 bases and J dropped 8 bases, with 15 bases sitting between them. CDR3 DNA: TGTGCCAGCAGTCCCGGATCGGGAGGCGGCTACACCTTC. Encoded protein: CASSPGSGGGYTF.

This clonotype was picked up many times. The rearrangement links TRBV2 to TRBJ2-5; 12 nucleotides line up with TRBD1. V trimming: 6 bases; J trimming: 5 bases; junction bases outside the gene matches: 7. Germline V gene sequence: CDR1 SNHLY, CDR2 FYNNEI. The CDR3 is made up of 15 amino acids. CDR3 residues: CASRTGTGGVETQYF. CDR3 DNA sequence: TGTGCCAGCAGAACCGGGACAGGGGGCGTGGAGACCCAGTACTTC.

This clonotype was counted between two and nine times. The chain joins TRBV5-1 to TRBJ2-5; tentatively, D is TRBD1 (7 bases). V was shortened by 9 bases and J by 2 bases, with 17 bases between the two germline ends. Germline CDR1 reads SGHRS; CDR2 reads YFSETQ. The CDR3 totals 14 residues. The CDR3 region has the DNA TGCGCCACCCACTGGACAGGACTACAAGAGACCCAGTACTTC. Encoded protein: CATHWTGLQETQYF.

V gene TRBV7-9 combines with J gene TRBJ2-3; TRBD2 matches 8 bases. The CDR3 spans 15 residues. Unmatched junction bases numbered 7, after V lost 5 bases and J lost 3 bases. Germline V gene data show CDR1 as SEHNR and CDR2 as FQNEAQ (reference sequence). The CDR3 reads CASSRLQRGTDTQYF. The CDR3 DNA follows: TGTGCCAGCAGCCGTCTACAGCGGGGGACAGATACGCAGTATTTT.

J is TRBJ2-5 and V is TRBV29-1, with D hard to call. There are 14 residues in the CDR3. Trimming pared 7 bases from V and 4 bases from J, leaving 19 bases between. Germline V gives CDR1 SQVTM, CDR2 ANQGSEA. CDR3 in amino acids: CSAVMGGVGETQYF. Here the CDR3 DNA reads TGCAGCGCGGTGATGGGCGGAGTCGGAGAGACCCAGTACTTC.

This sequence joins TRBV10-3 and TRBJ1-5; perhaps TRBD1 as D (5 bases). Trimming pared 4 bases from V and 4 bases from J, leaving 20 bases between. Looked up from germline, CDR1 is ENHRY and CDR2 is SYGVKD. The CDR3 totals 17 residues. This CDR3 reads CAISAGLVRGDNQPQHF. CDR3 DNA sequence: TGTGCCATCAGTGCGGGGCTCGTCCGGGGGGATAATCAGCCCCAGCATTTT.

This sequence joins TRBV7-3 and TRBJ1-4; D is undetermined. This CDR3 is built from 13 residues. Germline V gives CDR1 SGHTA, CDR2 FQGTGA. Trimming removed 5 bases from V and 8 bases from J, with 12 bases in between. Here the CDR3 reads CASSREVGEKLFF. DNA of the CDR3: TGTGCCAGCAGCAGAGAAGTGGGCGAAAAACTGTTTTTT. Looking up the rest from reference TRBV7-3 and TRBJ1-4 gives the full variable domain: GAGVSQTPSNKVTEKGKYVELRCDPISGHTALYWYRQSLGQGPEFLIYFQGTGAADDSGLPNDRFFAVRPEGSVSTLKIQRTERGDSAVYLCASSREVGEKLFFGSGTQLSVL.

V usage is TRBV12-3 or TRBV12-4 and J usage is TRBJ2-3; 7 bases are a match to TRBD1. V lost 6 bases, J lost 0 bases, and 6 bases stayed unmatched. The CDR3 length is 15 residues. CDR3 loop: CASSYGTESTDTQYF. DNA of the CDR3: TGTGCCAGCAGCTACGGGACAGAGAGCACAGATACGCAGTATTTT.

The CDR3 spells CASRAGALTYEQYV. In DNA form, the CDR3 reads TGTGCCAGCAGAGCAGGGGCCTTGACCTACGAGCAGTACGTC. The chain joins TRBV11-2 to TRBJ2-7, with D tentatively TRBD1 (6 bases). V was trimmed by 6 bases and J by 2 bases, leaving 14 bases between them. This CDR3 is 14 amino acids long. Per the germline V gene, CDR1 is SGHAT and CDR2 is FQNNGV.

This clonotype has only a few counts. The rearrangement links TRBV21-1 to TRBJ1-1; the table's D gene call, TRBD1, was not cross checked with the DNA. TRBV21-1 is tagged as a pseudogene. The CDR3 extends over 15 amino acids. The chain's CDR3 is CASSKGGVSYTEAFF. The CDR3 DNA reads TGTGCCAGCAGCAAGGGGGGGGTTTCGTACACTGAAGCTTTCTTT.